Shown below are 21 T cell receptor beta chains from a single sample sequenced in a study of blood T cell repertoires in COVID-19. Here immunoSEQ multiplex PCR was the method, and the copy in TCRdb shows in-frame clones only, minus some. The table lists about 54,000 clones, around four fifths of them singletons. Sequencing was carried out using peripheral blood. The receptor set was obtained from a man aged 45-65 years with acute or convalescent COVID-19.

The rearrangement uses TRBV5-1 and TRBJ1-1, with D perhaps matching TRBD1 (5 bases). The CDR3 is 14 amino acids. Germline loops: CDR1 SGHRS, CDR2 YFSETQ. Trimming pared 4 bases from V and 2 bases from J, leaving 12 bases between. The CDR3 loop reads CASSLLQANTEAFF. The CDR3 DNA reads TGCGCCAGCAGCCTTTTACAGGCTAACACTGAAGCTTTCTTT.

This clone has a handful of counts. The gene calls are TRBV6-4 and TRBJ2-2; TRBD1 matches at 9 bases. Germline assignment: CDR1 MRHNA and CDR2 SNTAGT. The CDR3 extends over 13 amino acids. The V segment lost 6 bases and the J segment 7 bases; nucleotides outside the gene matches: 3. As DNA, the CDR3 is TGTGCCAGCAGCGGACAGGGGAACGGGGAGCTGTTTTTT. It specifies CASSGQGNGELFF.

V gene TRBV20-1 combines with J gene TRBJ1-5; no firm D call. V lost 3 bases to trimming and J lost 5 bases, with 5 bases between them. The CDR3 is made up of 11 amino acids. The germline CDR1 and CDR2 sequences are DFQATT and SNEGSKA (reference sequence). CDR3 DNA: TGCAGTGCTAGCGTAGATCAGCCCCAGCATTTT. This translates into CSASVDQPQHF.

The chain is built from TRBV19 and TRBJ2-7; 7 bases match TRBD1. CDR1 and CDR2 from the germline V gene are LNHDA and SQIVND (reference sequence). This CDR3 region has 13 residues. V lost 10 bases to trimming and J lost 6 bases; unmatched junction nucleotides: 12. CDR3 region: CATRDRVRREQYF. The CDR3 nucleotides are TGTGCCACCCGAGACAGGGTAAGGCGCGAGCAGTACTTC.

This chain connects TRBV27 to TRBJ1-3; the D is unclear. Trimming pared 0 bases from V and 0 bases from J, leaving 6 bases between. This CDR3 is 15 amino acids long. Germline V gene data show CDR1 as MNHEY and CDR2 as SMNVEV (reference sequence). The DNA for the CDR3 is TGTGCCAGCAGTTTATCTTGGAGCTCTGGAAACACCATATATTTT. This codes for CASSLSWSSGNTIYF.

The V call is TRBV28, the J call TRBJ1-2; the D gene is possibly TRBD1 (6 bases). There are 13 residues in the CDR3. Germline loops: CDR1 MDHEN, CDR2 SYDVKM. V lost 10 bases, J lost 3 bases, and 15 bases lay in between. The CDR3 nucleotides read TGTGCCACCATTGGGGGGGCTGACTATGGCTACACCTTC. Protein sequence: CATIGGADYGYTF.

The gene calls are TRBV7-9 and TRBJ1-2; possibly TRBD1 for D (5 bases). Germline V lookup: CDR1 SEHNR, CDR2 FQNEAQ (reference sequence). The CDR3 runs 12 residues. Trimming pared 3 bases from V and 5 bases from J, leaving 7 bases between. The CDR3 protein is CASSLGGYGYTF. The CDR3 DNA reads as TGTGCCAGCAGCTTGGGGGGGTATGGCTACACCTTC.

The chain uses TRBV3-1 (or the pseudogene TRBV3-2) and TRBJ2-4; possibly TRBD2 for D (5 bases). Germline lookup yields CDR1 LGHDT and CDR2 YNNKEL (reference sequence). The CDR3 is 16 residues long. V lost 4 bases, J lost 1 base, and 14 bases lay in between. In DNA, the CDR3 is TGTGCCAGCAGCCCCCTCTCTAGCACTGCCAAAAACATTCAGTACTTC. This sequence encodes CASSPLSSTAKNIQYF.

The CDR3 protein is CASSLFSGPAEDSPLHF. The CDR3 DNA sequence: TGTGCCAGCTCACTTTTCTCTGGTCCGGCCGAGGATTCACCCCTCCACTTT. V is TRBV18 and J is TRBJ1-6; D gene unclear. With 4 bases removed from V and 8 bases from J, the gap between germline ends came to 21 bases. The CDR3 has 17 residues. Germline-derived CDR1 and CDR2 are KGHSH and LQKENI.

This sequence joins TRBV12-3 or TRBV12-4 and TRBJ2-7; D may be TRBD2 (7 bases). There are 12 residues in the CDR3. Trimming took 5 bases from V and 5 from J, leaving 10 bases between them. The CDR3: CASSEGGDEQYF. CDR3 nucleotides: TGTGCCAGCAGTGAAGGGGGGGACGAGCAGTACTTC.

This CDR3 is CSVAQQGNTEAFF. The CDR3 DNA is TGCAGCGTTGCCCAACAGGGGAACACTGAAGCTTTCTTT. The chain employs TRBV29-1 and TRBJ1-1, with D perhaps matching TRBD1 (6 bases). CDR1 is SQVTM, CDR2 ANQGSEA, per germline. V was cut by 4 bases and J by 1 base, with 10 bases left in between. There are 13 residues in the CDR3.

This rearrangement joins TRBV28 to TRBJ2-3, with TRBD1 matching over 10 bases. Trimming cost V 5 bases and J 4 bases; bases outside gene matches: 15. CDR1 is MDHEN and CDR2 is SYDVKM in the germline V gene. The CDR3 is made up of 18 amino acids. DNA of the CDR3: TGTGCCAGCAGTACACTATTCGGGACAGGGGATTGGTCAGATACGCAGTATTTT. The encoded protein is CASSTLFGTGDWSDTQYF.

This chain joins TRBV7-3 and TRBJ2-5; 7 nucleotides line up with TRBD2. V lost 2 bases to trimming and J lost 5 bases; unmatched junction nucleotides: 8. This CDR3 is built from 15 residues. The germline gives CDR1 SGHTA, CDR2 FQGTGA. The CDR3 DNA sequence: TGTGCCAGCAGCTTAGGGGGAGGGCCGGGTGAGACCCAGTACTTC. It specifies CASSLGGGPGETQYF.

For this clone: The junction does not match germline at one end; this may be a read error. V gene TRBV24-1 combines with J gene TRBJ1-1, with D possibly TRBD1 on 5 matching bases. Per the germline V gene, CDR1 is KGHDR and CDR2 is SFDVKD. The CDR3 loop spans 12 amino acids. The DNA of the CDR3 is TGTGCCACCCGTGACAGGAACACTGAAGCTTTCTTT. Its translation: CATRDRNTEAFF.

The chain joins TRBV7-9 to TRBJ2-3; D is possibly TRBD1 (7 bases). This CDR3 spans 16 amino acids. Per the germline V gene, CDR1 is SEHNR and CDR2 is FQNEAQ (reference sequence). Trimming removed 4 bases at V and 2 bases at J, with 16 bases between. As DNA, the CDR3 is TGTGCCAGCAGCTCTGGACAGGAGGGATACACAGATACGCAGTATTTT. Translated: CASSSGQEGYTDTQYF.

The chain is built from TRBV7-6 and TRBJ2-7; 7 bases line up with TRBD1. The CDR3 length is 14 residues. Germline CDR1 reads SGHVS; CDR2 reads FNYEAQ. Trimming removed 0 bases from V and 4 bases from J; junction bases left unmatched: 3. The CDR3 protein is CASSLAGQQYEQYF. The CDR3 DNA reads TGTGCCAGCAGCTTAGCGGGACAGCAGTACGAGCAGTACTTC.

The chain is built from TRBV19 and TRBJ2-3; 10 bases are shared with TRBD2. This CDR3 has 15 amino acids. V trimming: 5 bases; J trimming: 0 bases; junction bases outside the gene matches: 2. The germline gives CDR1 LNHDA, CDR2 SQIVND (reference sequence). In DNA form, the CDR3 reads TGTGCCAGTAGTCATAGCGGGGGGAGCACAGATACGCAGTATTTT. Its translation is CASSHSGGSTDTQYF. The full variable domain, in which reference TRBV19 and TRBJ2-3 provide the parts outside the CDR3, is DGGITQSPKYLFRKEGQNVTLSCEQNLNHDAMYWYRQDPGQGLRLIYYSQIVNDFQKGDIAEGYSVSREKKESFPLTVTSAQKNPTAFYLCASSHSGGSTDTQYFGPGTRLTVL.

V gene TRBV5-1 combines with J gene TRBJ2-2, with 14 positions matching TRBD2. V gave up 8 bases and J gave up 4 bases; unmatched junction bases: 4. The CDR3 spans 15 residues. The germline gives CDR1 SGHRS, CDR2 YFSETQ. CDR3 in amino acids: CASGTSGSSTGELFF. Written as DNA, the CDR3 is TGCGCCAGTGGGACTAGCGGGAGTTCCACCGGGGAGCTGTTTTTT.

This clone was counted a few times. This chain connects TRBV18 to TRBJ2-3; D ambiguous. Trimming pared 10 bases from V and 6 bases from J, leaving 8 bases between. Germline values: CDR1 KGHSH, CDR2 LQKENI. The CDR3 contains 10 residues. As DNA, the CDR3 is TGTGCCAACCGAGAGGATACGCAGTATTTT. Translated, it gives CANREDTQYF.

The chain recombines TRBV11-2 with TRBJ2-7; 7 bases line up with TRBD2. This CDR3 has 16 residues. The V segment lost 1 base and the J segment 3 bases; nucleotides outside the gene matches: 9. Germline values: CDR1 SGHAT, CDR2 FQNNGV. CDR3 nucleotides: TGTGCCAGCAGCTTAGGTGGGGGGGAACCAAGCTACGAGCAGTACTTC. This encodes CASSLGGGEPSYEQYF.

Regarding this clone: Its ends do not fully match the called genes, so a read error is possible. This chain connects TRBV6-1 to TRBJ2-7, with 11 bases aligning to TRBD2. There are 15 residues in the CDR3. Germline values: CDR1 MNHNS, CDR2 SASEGT. The CDR3 bases are TGTGCCAGCAGTGAACTAGCGGGAGGCACCTATGAGCAGTACTTC. Translated, it gives CASSELAGGTYEQYF.